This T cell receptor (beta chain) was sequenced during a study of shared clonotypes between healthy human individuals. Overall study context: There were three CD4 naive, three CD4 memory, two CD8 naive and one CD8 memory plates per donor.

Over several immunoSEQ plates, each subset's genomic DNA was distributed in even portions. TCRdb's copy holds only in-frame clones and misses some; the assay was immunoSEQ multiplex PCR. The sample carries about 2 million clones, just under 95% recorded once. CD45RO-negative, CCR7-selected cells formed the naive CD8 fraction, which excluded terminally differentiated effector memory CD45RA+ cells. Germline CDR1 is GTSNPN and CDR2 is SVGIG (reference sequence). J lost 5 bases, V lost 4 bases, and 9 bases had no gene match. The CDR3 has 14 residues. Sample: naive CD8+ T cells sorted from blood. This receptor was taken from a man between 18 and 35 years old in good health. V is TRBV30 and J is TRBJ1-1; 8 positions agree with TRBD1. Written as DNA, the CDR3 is TGTGCCTGGACCATTATCCAGGGGGCGACTGAAGCTTTCTTT. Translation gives CAWTIIQGATEAFF.